This T cell receptor (beta chain) emerged from a study of blood T cell repertoires in COVID-19. Overall study: T cells, B-cell-depleted T cells, or PBMCs supplied cDNA or gDNA.

In the source study's methods: From reference gene primer amplification, estimates of nucleated cell counts were derived. Sequenced by immunoSEQ multiplex PCR; TCRdb stores in-frame clones only, minus some. The V and J calls and the clone size are those of that table, but D and trimming were determined from the DNA. The profile shows 180,000 or so clones, over 70% of them singletons. Individuals aged roughly 18 to 95 years were recruited from about two dozen US areas. This CDR3 is built from 14 residues. From germline, CDR1 is MDHEN and CDR2 SYDVKM. The V and J ends lost 3 bases and 8 bases, in that order; junction bases with no gene match: 8.

This chain connects TRBV28 to TRBJ1-1, with 8 positions matching TRBD1. Sequenced material: PBMCs or T cells enriched from blood (not recorded which). This TCR was sampled from a man in his fifties or sixties who had been exposed to COVID-19. This CDR3 reads CASSFRTGLVEAFF. The CDR3 bases are TGTGCCAGCAGTTTTCGGACAGGGTTGGTCGAAGCTTTCTTT.